This T cell receptor beta chain was sequenced during a study of blood T cell repertoires in COVID-19. In the original processing: How many nucleated cells were present was estimated from reference gene primer amplification. Profiling relied on immunoSEQ multiplex PCR, and the TCRdb table lists in-frame clones only, not all of them. The D gene and trimming were derived from the DNA, and the V and J assignments and clone size from that table. The table lists some 130,000 clones, under 95% of them singletons. This CDR3 region has 17 residues. In germline, CDR1 is SGHRS, CDR2 YFSETQ. J gave up 0 bases and V 4 bases, and 6 bases lay outside the gene matches.

The chain employs TRBV5-1 and TRBJ1-6; 8 bases agree with TRBD1. This TCR came from a man aged 45-65 years with active COVID-19. The sequencing sample was made of peripheral blood. The DNA for the CDR3 is TGCGCCAGCAGCCGGGACAGGACTTACTCCTATAATTCACCCCTCCACTTT. Protein sequence: CASSRDRTYSYNSPLHF.